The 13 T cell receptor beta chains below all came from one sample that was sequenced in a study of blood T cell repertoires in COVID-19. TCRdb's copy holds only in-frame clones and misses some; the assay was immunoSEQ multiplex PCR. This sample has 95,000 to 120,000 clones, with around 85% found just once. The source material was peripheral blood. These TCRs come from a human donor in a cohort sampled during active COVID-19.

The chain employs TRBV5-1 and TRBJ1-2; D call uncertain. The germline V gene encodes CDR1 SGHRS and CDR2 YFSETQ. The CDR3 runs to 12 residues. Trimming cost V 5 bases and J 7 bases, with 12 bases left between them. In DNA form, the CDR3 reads TGCGCCAGCAGGGCGGGAGGAAGTGGCTACACCTTC. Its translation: CASRAGGSGYTF. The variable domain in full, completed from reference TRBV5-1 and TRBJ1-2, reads KAGVTQTPRYLIKTRGQQVTLSCSPISGHRSVSWYQQTPGQGLQFLFEYFSETQRNKGNFPGRFSGRQFSNSRSEMNVSTLELGDSALYLCASRAGGSGYTFGSGTRLTVV.

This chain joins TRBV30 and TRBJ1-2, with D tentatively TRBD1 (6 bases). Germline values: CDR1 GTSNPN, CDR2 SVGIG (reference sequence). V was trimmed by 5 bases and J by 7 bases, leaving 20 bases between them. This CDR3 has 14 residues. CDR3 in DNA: TGTGCCTGGGGGGGCCCGGGGCAGGGACTTGGCTACACCTTC. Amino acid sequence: CAWGGPGQGLGYTF.

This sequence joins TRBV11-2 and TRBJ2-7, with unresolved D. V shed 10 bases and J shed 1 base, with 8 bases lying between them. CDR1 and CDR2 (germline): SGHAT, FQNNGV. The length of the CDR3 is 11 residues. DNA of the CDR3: TGTGCCACACAGCTATCCTACGAGCAGTACTTC. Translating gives CATQLSYEQYF.

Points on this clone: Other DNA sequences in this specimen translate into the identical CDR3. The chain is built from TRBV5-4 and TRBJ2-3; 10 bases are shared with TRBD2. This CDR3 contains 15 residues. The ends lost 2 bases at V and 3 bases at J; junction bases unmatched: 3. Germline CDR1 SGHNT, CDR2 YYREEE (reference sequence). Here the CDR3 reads CASSLELAGTDTQYF. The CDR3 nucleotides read TGTGCCAGCAGCTTAGAACTAGCGGGAACAGATACGCAGTATTTT.

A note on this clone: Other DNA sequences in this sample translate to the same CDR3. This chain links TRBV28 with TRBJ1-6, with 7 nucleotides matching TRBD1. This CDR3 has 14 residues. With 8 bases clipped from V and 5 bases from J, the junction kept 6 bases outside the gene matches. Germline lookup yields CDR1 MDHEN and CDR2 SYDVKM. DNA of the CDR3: TGTGCCAGCCTAGGGGGCGTCGATAATTCACCCCTCCACTTT. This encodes CASLGGVDNSPLHF.

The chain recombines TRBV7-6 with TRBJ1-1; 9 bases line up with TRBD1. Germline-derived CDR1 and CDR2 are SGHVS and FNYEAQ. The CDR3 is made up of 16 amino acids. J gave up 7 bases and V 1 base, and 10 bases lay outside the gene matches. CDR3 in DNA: TGTGCCAGCAGCTTAGGCTTTCCGGGACAGGGCGTTGAAGCTTTCTTT. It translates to CASSLGFPGQGVEAFF.

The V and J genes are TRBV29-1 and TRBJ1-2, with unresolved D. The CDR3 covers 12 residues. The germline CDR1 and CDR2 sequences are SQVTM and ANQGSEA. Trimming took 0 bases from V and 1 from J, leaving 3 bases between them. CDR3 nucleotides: TGCAGCGTTGAAGACAGTAACTATGGCTACACCTTC. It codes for CSVEDSNYGYTF.

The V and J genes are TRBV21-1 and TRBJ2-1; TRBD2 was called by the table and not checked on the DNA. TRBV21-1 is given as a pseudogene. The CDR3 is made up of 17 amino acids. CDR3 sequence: CASSKRAGAPYDNEQFF. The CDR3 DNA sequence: TGTGCCAGCAGCAAAAGGGCGGGGGCCCCATACGACAATGAGCAGTTCTTC.

CDR3 coding DNA: TGTGCCAGCAGTGAATTAACTAGCGGGGGAGGTCCAGATACGCAGTATTTT. Its protein product is CASSELTSGGGPDTQYF. The V gene is TRBV6-1, the J gene TRBJ2-3; 11 positions agree with TRBD2. CDR1 MNHNS and CDR2 SASEGT come from the germline V gene. The CDR3 runs 17 residues. V lost 2 bases to trimming and J lost 4 bases; unmatched junction nucleotides: 8.

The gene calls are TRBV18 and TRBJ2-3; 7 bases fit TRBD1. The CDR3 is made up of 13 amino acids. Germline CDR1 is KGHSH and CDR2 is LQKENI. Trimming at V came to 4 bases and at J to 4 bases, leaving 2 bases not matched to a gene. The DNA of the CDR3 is TGTGCCAGCTCACTAACAGGGGCAGATACGCAGTATTTT. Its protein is CASSLTGADTQYF.

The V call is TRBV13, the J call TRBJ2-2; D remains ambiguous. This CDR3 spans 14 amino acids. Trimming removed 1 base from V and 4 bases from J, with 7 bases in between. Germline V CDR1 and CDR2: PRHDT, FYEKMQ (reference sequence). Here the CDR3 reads CASSLDPRTGELFF. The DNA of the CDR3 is TGTGCCAGCAGCTTAGATCCGCGCACCGGGGAGCTGTTTTTT.

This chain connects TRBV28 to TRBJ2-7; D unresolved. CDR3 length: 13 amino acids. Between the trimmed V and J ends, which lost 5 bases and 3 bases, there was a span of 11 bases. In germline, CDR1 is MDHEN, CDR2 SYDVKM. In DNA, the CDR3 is TGTGCCAGCAGTCATAGACAAGGCTACGAGCAGTACTTC. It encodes CASSHRQGYEQYF.

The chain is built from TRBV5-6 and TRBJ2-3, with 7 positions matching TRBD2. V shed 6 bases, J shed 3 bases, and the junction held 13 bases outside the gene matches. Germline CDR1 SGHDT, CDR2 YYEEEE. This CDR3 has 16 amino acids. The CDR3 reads CASTVRSLAVTDTQYF. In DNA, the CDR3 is TGTGCCAGCACGGTCCGGAGCCTAGCGGTTACAGATACGCAGTATTTT. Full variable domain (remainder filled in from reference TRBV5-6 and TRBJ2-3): DAGVTQSPTHLIKTRGQQVTLRCSPKSGHDTVSWYQQALGQGPQFIFQYYEEEERQRGNFPDRFSGHQFPNYSSELNVNALLLGDSALYLCASTVRSLAVTDTQYFGPGTRLTVL.